The rows below give T cell receptor beta chains drawn from one sample of a study of cytotoxic CD8 clonotypes in ibrutinib-treated CLL. Only in-frame clones appear in the TCRdb table, and some are missing; sequencing was by immunoSEQ multiplex PCR. The table has approximately 330,000 clones, around four fifths seen once. Sequenced material: PBMCs, taken before ibrutinib treatment. Source of these receptors: a human donor with chronic lymphocytic leukemia. The CDR3 runs from the conserved cysteine through the conserved F or W. A D gene is named only where the DNA matches it firmly. Part of the rows lack a size; the others show once, few, many or a class for expanded clones.

cdr3_aa cdr3_nt j_call clone_size d_call v_call
CASSLVSGEYEKLFF TGTGCCAGCAGCTTAGTTTCAGGGGAGTACGAAAAACTGTTTTTT TRBJ1-4 . . TRBV7-2
CASIPPGQGTDTQYF TGTGCCAGCATCCCCCCGGGACAGGGGACAGATACGCAGTATTTT TRBJ2-3 . TRBD1 TRBV6-5
CASSPHPTLGNEKLFF TGTGCCAGCAGCCCACATCCGACTCTGGGTAATGAAAAACTGTTTTTT TRBJ1-4 . . TRBV27
CASSLYGLEETQYF TGCGCCAGCAGCTTATACGGACTAGAAGAGACCCAGTACTTC TRBJ2-5 few TRBD2 TRBV5-1
CASSLLSTSKATNEKLFF TGCGCCAGCAGCTTATTGTCGACCAGTAAAGCAACTAATGAAAAACTGTTTTTT TRBJ1-4 . . TRBV5-1
CASSLAFYGYTF TGTGCCAGCAGCTTAGCGTTCTATGGCTACACCTTC TRBJ1-2 . . TRBV7-9
CSVEVGAGPSYEQYF TGCAGCGTTGAAGTAGGAGCGGGACCCTCCTACGAGCAGTACTTC TRBJ2-7 . TRBD2 TRBV29-1
CASSQDTDTEAFF TGCGCCAGCAGCCAAGACACTGACACTGAAGCTTTCTTT TRBJ1-1 once . TRBV4-1
CASSYLSGREGELFF TGTGCCAGCAGTTACCTTAGCGGGAGAGAAGGGGAGCTGTTTTTT TRBJ2-2 . TRBD2 TRBV6-5
CASSPQNTLSPYEQYF TGTGCCAGCTCACCCCAGAACACCCTCTCGCCCTACGAGCAGTACTTC TRBJ2-7 . . TRBV18
CASSEWSGGRQETQYF TGTGCCAGCAGTGAATGGTCAGGCGGGAGGCAAGAGACCCAGTACTTC TRBJ2-5 . TRBD2 TRBV25-1
CAMGDSNYGYTF TGTGCCATGGGTGACTCTAACTATGGCTACACCTTC TRBJ1-2 . . TRBV7-2
CASSSAYGTGRYEQYF TGTGCCAGCAGCTCGGCTTACGGGACAGGGCGCTACGAGCAGTACTTC TRBJ2-7 . TRBD1 TRBV7-6
CATSRGGGQAVPFF TGTGCCACCAGCAGAGGGGGGGGACAAGCGGTTCCGTTTTTT TRBJ2-2 once . TRBV15
CASSQTGGFTDTQYF TGTGCCAGCAGCCAGACAGGTGGGTTCACAGATACGCAGTATTTT TRBJ2-3 . . TRBV7-8
CASSQVAGGYEQYF TGCGCCAGCAGCCAAGTGGCGGGAGGCTACGAGCAGTACTTC TRBJ2-7 few TRBD2 TRBV4-1
CASSGGQGAGNTIYF TGTGCCAGCAGCGGCGGACAGGGGGCTGGAAACACCATATATTTT TRBJ1-3 . TRBD1 TRBV5-8